Following are 5 T cell receptor beta chains from one sample sequenced in a study of T-cell reconstitution after alpha-beta-depleted transplantation in children. Construction of the TCRbeta library involved unique molecular identifiers. TCRdb re-analysed the PCR reads in MiXCR, keeping a single row per CDR3 protein. The sample has hundreds of thousands of distinct CDR3 sequences, more than 10% seen once. The sample in question was PBMCs, obtained from the stem cell graft. These receptors were collected from a human donor who donated a stem cell graft to a child with Fanconi anemia.

This chain joins TRBV27 and TRBJ2-5; a possible D gene is TRBD1 (6 bases). Per germline, CDR1 MNHEY and CDR2 SMNVEV (reference sequence). Deletions cut 4 bases from V and 4 bases from J, with 10 bases between. The CDR3 has 13 amino acids. The CDR3 nucleotides read TGTGCCAGCAGTTACCAGGGGATAGAGACCCAGTACTTC. As protein: CASSYQGIETQYF.

This clonotype was found a few times. This sequence joins TRBV6-1 and TRBJ1-5; no definite D call. Germline V lookup: CDR1 MNHNS, CDR2 SASEGT. Trimming cost V 5 bases and J 5 bases, with 10 bases left between them. The CDR3 is 13 residues long. CDR3 nucleotides: TGTGCCAGCAGTCCAGACCCCCATCAGCCCCAGCATTTT. Translated, it gives CASSPDPHQPQHF.

Ten or more counts support this clonotype. The chain recombines TRBV5-6 with TRBJ2-7; D unresolved. CDR3 length: 13 residues. Germline V gene sequence: CDR1 SGHDT, CDR2 YYEEEE. The V and J ends lost 0 bases and 5 bases respectively, with 9 bases between them. The CDR3 coding sequence is TGTGCCAGCAGCTTGGTGGACCGCGACGAGCAGTACTTC. The encoded protein is CASSLVDRDEQYF. Full variable domain (rest looked up from reference TRBV5-6 and TRBJ2-7): DAGVTQSPTHLIKTRGQQVTLRCSPKSGHDTVSWYQQALGQGPQFIFQYYEEEERQRGNFPDRFSGHQFPNYSSELNVNALLLGDSALYLCASSLVDRDEQYFGPGTRLTVT.

V and J are TRBV6-1 and TRBJ1-1; D perhaps matches TRBD1 (6 bases). The CDR3 extends over 15 amino acids. CDR1 and CDR2 (germline): MNHNS, SASEGT. V was pared by 4 bases and J by 4 bases, with 16 bases between. CDR3 sequence: CASSAQGRGSTEAFF. The CDR3 DNA is TGTGCCAGCAGTGCCCAGGGGAGAGGAAGCACTGAAGCTTTCTTT.

This chain uses TRBV6-5 with TRBJ2-1, with 7 nucleotides matching TRBD1. Germline V CDR1 and CDR2: MNHEY, SVGAGI. The CDR3 consists of 13 residues. Trimming cost V 3 bases and J 8 bases; bases outside gene matches: 4. The CDR3 region has the DNA TGTGCCAGCAGTTATGGGACAGCCGATGAGCAGTTCTTC. This translates into CASSYGTADEQFF.